This TCR beta chain is from a study of shared clonotypes between healthy human individuals. Trimming removed 8 bases from V and 0 bases from J; junction bases left unmatched: 7. Per germline, CDR1 MNHEY and CDR2 SVGAGI. The CDR3 totals 15 residues. TCRdb keeps only in-frame clones here, not all; method: immunoSEQ multiplex PCR. The data show about 470,000 clones, 70% to 80% seen once. This clone was counted many times. This sequence joins TRBV6-5 and TRBJ2-7; 10 positions match TRBD2. Sequencing used PBMCs. The receptor was isolated from a woman aged 40 to 50 in good health. Some clones in this sample may be carry-over from other donors' samples. CDR3 in amino acids: CASAQVAGGSYEQYF. The DNA for the CDR3 is TGTGCCAGCGCGCAGGTAGCGGGAGGCTCCTACGAGCAGTACTTC.